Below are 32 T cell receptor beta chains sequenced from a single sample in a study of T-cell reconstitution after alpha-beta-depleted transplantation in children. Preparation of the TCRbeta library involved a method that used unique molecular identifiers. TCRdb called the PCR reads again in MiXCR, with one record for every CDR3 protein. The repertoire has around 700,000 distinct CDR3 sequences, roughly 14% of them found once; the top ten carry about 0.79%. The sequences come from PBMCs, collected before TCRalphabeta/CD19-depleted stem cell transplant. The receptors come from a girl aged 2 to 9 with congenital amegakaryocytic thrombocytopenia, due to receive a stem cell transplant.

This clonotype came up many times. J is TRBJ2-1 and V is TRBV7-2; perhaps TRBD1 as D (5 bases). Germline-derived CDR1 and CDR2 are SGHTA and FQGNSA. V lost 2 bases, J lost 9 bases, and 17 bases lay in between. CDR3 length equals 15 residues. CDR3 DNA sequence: TGTGCCAGCAGCTTATGGATATCGCAGCAGGGTGAGCAGTTCTTC. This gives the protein CASSLWISQQGEQFF.

The DNA of the CDR3 is TGCAGCGTTGAAGGGTCCCAGGACACATACGAGCAGTACTTC. Its protein is CSVEGSQDTYEQYF. The chain combines TRBV29-1 with TRBJ2-7; perhaps TRBD1 as D (5 bases). CDR1 is SQVTM, CDR2 ANQGSEA, per germline. V lost 1 base and J lost 4, with 14 bases in between. The CDR3 is 14 residues long.

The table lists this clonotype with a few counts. CDR3 protein: CSASYDGGSSYEQYF. The DNA for the CDR3 is TGCAGTGCTAGCTACGACGGCGGAAGCTCCTACGAGCAGTACTTC. The chain employs TRBV20-1 and TRBJ2-7; no clear D. CDR1 and CDR2 from the germline V gene are DFQATT and SNEGSKA (reference sequence). V dropped 3 bases and J dropped 0 bases, with 15 bases sitting between them. The CDR3 has 15 residues.

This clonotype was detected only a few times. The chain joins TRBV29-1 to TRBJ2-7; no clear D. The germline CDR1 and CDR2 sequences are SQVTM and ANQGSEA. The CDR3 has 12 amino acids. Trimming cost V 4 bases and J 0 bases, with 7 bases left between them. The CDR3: CSVVPDSYEQYF. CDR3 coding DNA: TGCAGCGTTGTCCCTGACTCCTACGAGCAGTACTTC.

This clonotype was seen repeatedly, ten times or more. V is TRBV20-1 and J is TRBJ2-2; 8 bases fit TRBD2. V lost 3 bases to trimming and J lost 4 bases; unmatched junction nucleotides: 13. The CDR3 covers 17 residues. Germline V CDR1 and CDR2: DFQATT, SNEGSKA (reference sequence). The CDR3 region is CSASRSRLAHTTGELFF. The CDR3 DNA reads TGCAGTGCTAGCCGGTCGAGACTAGCGCACACCACCGGGGAGCTGTTTTTT.

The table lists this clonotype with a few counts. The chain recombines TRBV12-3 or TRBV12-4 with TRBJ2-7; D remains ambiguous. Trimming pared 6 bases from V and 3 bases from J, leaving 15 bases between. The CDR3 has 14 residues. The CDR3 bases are TGTGCCAGCAGGCTCCACCCGGGTTTCTACGAGCAGTACTTC. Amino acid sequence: CASRLHPGFYEQYF.

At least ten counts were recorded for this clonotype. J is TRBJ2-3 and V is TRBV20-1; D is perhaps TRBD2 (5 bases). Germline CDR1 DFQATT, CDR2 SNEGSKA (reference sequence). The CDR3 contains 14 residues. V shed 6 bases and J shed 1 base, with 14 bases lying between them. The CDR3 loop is CSASGKTRTDTQYF. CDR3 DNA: TGCAGTGCGAGCGGAAAGACGCGCACAGATACGCAGTATTTT.

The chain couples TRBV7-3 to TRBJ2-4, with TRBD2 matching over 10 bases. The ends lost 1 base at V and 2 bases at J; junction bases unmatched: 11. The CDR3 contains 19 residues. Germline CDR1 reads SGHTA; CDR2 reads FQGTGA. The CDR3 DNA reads TGTGCCAGCAGCTTAATTAAAAGGGTCACTAGCGGGACCAAAAACATTCAGTACTTC. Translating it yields CASSLIKRVTSGTKNIQYF.

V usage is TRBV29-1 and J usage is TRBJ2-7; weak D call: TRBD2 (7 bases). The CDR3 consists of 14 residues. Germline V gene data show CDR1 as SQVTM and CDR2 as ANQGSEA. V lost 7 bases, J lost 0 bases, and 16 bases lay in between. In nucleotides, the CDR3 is TGCAGCGCGGAGGGGGGGTCTAGCTCCTACGAGCAGTACTTC. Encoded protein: CSAEGGSSSYEQYF.

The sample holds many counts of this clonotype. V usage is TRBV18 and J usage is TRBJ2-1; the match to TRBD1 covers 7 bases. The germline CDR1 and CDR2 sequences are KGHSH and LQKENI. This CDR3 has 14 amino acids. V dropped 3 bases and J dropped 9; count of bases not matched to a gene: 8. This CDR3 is CASSPRTGWVEQFF. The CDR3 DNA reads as TGTGCCAGCTCACCTAGGACAGGCTGGGTTGAGCAGTTCTTC.

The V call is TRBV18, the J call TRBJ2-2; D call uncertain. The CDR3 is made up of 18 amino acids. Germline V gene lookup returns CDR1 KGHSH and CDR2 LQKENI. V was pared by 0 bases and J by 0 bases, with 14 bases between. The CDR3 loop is CASSPPTFSRANTGELFF. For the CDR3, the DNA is TGTGCCAGCTCACCACCGACCTTTTCCCGCGCGAACACCGGGGAGCTGTTTTTT.

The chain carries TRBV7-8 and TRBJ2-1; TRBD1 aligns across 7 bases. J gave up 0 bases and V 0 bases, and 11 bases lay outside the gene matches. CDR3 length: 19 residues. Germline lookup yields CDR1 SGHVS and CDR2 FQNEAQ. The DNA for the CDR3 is TGTGCCAGCAGCTTAGCGGAGCCAGGGGGTTTGGTCTCCTACAATGAGCAGTTCTTC. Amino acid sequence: CASSLAEPGGLVSYNEQFF.

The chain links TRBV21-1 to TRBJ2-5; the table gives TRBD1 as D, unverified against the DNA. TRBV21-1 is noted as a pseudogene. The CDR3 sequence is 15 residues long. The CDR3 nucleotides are TGTGCCAGCAGTAAAGAAGACAGGGTCCAAGAGACCCAGTACTTC. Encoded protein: CASSKEDRVQETQYF.

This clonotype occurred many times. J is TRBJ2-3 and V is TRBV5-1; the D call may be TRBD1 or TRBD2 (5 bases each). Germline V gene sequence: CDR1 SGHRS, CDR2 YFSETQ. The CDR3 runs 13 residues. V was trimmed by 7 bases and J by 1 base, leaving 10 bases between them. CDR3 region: CASARDRTDTQYF. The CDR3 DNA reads TGCGCCAGCGCCCGGGACCGCACAGATACGCAGTATTTT.

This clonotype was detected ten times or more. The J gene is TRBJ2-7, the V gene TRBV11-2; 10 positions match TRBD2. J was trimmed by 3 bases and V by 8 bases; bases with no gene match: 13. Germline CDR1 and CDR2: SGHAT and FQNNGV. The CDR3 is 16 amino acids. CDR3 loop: CASLRGAGGSFYEQYF. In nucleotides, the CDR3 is TGTGCCAGCTTGAGGGGAGCGGGAGGGTCCTTCTACGAGCAGTACTTC.

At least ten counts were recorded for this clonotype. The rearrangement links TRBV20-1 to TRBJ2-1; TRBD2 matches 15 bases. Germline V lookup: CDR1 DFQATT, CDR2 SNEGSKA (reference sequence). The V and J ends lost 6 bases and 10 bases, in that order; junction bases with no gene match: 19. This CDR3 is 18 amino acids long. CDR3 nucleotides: TGCAGTGCCGCCGGCCCCCCGGCCGGGACTAGCGGGAGGATCGAGCAGTTCTTC. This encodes CSAAGPPAGTSGRIEQFF.

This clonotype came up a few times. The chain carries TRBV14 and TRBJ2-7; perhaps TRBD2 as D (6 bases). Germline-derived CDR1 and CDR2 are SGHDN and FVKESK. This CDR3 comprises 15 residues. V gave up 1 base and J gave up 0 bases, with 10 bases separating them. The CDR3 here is CASSQGAGSSYEQYF. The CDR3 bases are TGTGCCAGCAGCCAAGGGGCGGGAAGCTCCTACGAGCAGTACTTC.

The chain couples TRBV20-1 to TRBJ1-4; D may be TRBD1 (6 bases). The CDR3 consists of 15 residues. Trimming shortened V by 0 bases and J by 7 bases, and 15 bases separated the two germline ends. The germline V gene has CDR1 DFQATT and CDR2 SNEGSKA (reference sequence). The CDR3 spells CSARDRPGVTEKLFF. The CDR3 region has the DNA TGCAGTGCTAGAGATCGGCCAGGGGTTACTGAAAAACTGTTTTTT.

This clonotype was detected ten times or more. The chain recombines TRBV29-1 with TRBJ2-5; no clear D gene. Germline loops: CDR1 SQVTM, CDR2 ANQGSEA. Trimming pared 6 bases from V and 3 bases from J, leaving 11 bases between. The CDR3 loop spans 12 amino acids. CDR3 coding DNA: TGCAGCGTATCGGCGGTCAAAGAGACCCAGTACTTC. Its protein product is CSVSAVKETQYF.

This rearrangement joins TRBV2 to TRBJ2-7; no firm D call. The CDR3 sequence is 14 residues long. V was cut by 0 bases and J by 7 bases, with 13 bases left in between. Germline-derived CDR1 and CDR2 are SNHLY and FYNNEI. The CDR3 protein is CASSEALSHREQYF. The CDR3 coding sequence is TGTGCCAGCAGTGAAGCGCTTTCGCACCGAGAGCAGTACTTC.

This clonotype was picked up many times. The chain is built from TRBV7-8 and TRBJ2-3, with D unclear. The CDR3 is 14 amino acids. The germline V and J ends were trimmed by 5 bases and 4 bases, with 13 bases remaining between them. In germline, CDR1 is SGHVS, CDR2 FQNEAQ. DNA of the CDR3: TGTGCCAGCAGCCCCGCCCTGAAGGCAGATACGCAGTATTTT. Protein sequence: CASSPALKADTQYF.

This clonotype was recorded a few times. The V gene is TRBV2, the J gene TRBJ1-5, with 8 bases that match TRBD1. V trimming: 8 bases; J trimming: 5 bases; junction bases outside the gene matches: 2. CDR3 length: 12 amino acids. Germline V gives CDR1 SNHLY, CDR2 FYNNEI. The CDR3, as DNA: TGTGCCAGCGGACAGGGCCATCAGCCCCAGCATTTT. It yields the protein CASGQGHQPQHF.

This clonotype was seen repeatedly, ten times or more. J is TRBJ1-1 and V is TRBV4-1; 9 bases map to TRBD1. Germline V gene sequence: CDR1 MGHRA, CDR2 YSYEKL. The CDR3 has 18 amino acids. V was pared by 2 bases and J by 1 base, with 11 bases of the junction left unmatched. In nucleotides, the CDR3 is TGCGCCAGCAGCCAACCGGGACAGGGCAAGGGTGGGAACACTGAAGCTTTCTTT. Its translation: CASSQPGQGKGGNTEAFF.

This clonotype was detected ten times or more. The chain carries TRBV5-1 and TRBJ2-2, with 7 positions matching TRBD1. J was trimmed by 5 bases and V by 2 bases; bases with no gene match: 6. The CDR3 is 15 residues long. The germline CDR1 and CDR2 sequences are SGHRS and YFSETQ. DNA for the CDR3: TGCGCCAGCAGCTTCACAGGGGCTACTACCGGGGAGCTGTTTTTT. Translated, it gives CASSFTGATTGELFF.

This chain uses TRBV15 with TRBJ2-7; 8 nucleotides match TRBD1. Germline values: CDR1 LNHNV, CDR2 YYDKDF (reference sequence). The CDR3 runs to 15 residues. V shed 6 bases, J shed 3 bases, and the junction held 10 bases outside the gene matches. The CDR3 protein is CATRDLGDRYYEQYF. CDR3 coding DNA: TGTGCCACCAGAGACCTAGGGGACAGGTACTACGAGCAGTACTTC.

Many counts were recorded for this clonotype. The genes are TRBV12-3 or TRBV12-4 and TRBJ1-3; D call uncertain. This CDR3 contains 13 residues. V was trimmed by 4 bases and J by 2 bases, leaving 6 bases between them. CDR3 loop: CASSYSTGNTIYF. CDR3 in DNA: TGTGCCAGCAGTTATAGTACTGGAAACACCATATATTTT.

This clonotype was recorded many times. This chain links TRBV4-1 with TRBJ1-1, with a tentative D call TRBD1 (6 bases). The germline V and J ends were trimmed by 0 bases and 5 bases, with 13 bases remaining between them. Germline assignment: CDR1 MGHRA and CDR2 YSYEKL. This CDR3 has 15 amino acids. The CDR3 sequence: CASSQDISGDTEAFF. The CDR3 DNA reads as TGCGCCAGCAGCCAAGATATTTCAGGGGATACTGAAGCTTTCTTT.

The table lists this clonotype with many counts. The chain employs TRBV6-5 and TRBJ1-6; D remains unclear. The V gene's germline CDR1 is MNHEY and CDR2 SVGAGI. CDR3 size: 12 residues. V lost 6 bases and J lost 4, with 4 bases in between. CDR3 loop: CASSQYNSPLHF. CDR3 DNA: TGTGCCAGCAGCCAGTATAATTCACCCCTCCACTTT.

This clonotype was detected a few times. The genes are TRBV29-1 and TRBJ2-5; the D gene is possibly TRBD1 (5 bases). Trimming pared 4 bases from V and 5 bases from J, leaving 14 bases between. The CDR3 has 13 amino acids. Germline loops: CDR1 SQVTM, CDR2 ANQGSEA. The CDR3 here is CSVGLTVTETQYF. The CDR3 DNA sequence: TGCAGCGTTGGATTGACAGTGACGGAGACCCAGTACTTC.

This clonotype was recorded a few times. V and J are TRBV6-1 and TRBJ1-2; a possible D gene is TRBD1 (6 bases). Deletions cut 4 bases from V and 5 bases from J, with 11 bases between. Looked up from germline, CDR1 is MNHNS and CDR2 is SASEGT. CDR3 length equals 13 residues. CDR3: CASSVRDKYGYTF. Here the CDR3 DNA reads TGTGCCAGCAGTGTCCGGGACAAATATGGCTACACCTTC.

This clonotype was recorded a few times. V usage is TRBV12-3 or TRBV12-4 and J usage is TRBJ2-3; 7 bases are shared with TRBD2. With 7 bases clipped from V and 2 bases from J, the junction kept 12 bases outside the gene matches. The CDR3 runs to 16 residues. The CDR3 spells CASTSWGGGATDTQYF. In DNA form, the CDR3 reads TGTGCCAGCACCTCATGGGGCGGGGGAGCCACAGATACGCAGTATTTT.

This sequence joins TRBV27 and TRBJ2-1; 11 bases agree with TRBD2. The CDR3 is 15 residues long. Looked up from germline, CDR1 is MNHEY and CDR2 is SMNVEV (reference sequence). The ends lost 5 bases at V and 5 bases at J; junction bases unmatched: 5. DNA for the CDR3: TGTGCCAGCAGTAAGACTAGCGGGAACCACAATGAGCAGTTCTTC. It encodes CASSKTSGNHNEQFF.